The 16 T cell receptor beta chains in this list originate from one sample, sequenced in a study of T cells in Graves' hyperthyroidism and ophthalmopathy. Amplified regions were TCR beta CDR3 sequences from RNA transcripts. HTBI primers were used for first-round RT-PCR of the TCR CDR3. In TCRdb, the multiplex PCR reads were re-called with MiXCR into one record per CDR3 protein. The repertoire holds fewer than 350,000 distinct CDR3 sequences, more than 10% seen once, with roughly 7.5% in the top ten. Sample: blood. The receptors were sampled from a woman in her twenties or thirties with Graves' hyperthyroidism that later progressed to Graves' ophthalmopathy.

This clonotype was found many times. This rearrangement joins TRBV11-2 to TRBJ2-2; no definite D call. The CDR3 consists of 17 residues. Trimming cost V 5 bases and J 6 bases, with 22 bases left between them. Germline CDR1 reads SGHAT; CDR2 reads FQNNGV. The CDR3: CASSPGNIFKRPGELFF. The CDR3 region has the DNA TGTGCCAGCAGCCCTGGGAACATTTTTAAACGCCCCGGGGAGCTGTTTTTT.

In DNA form, the CDR3 reads TGTGCCAGCAGCTTGCAGGGGGGCGGCGGACAGCCCCAGCATTTT. It codes for CASSLQGGGGQPQHF. The chain links TRBV5-8 to TRBJ1-5; TRBD1 agrees at 7 bases. The CDR3 runs 15 residues. Germline CDR1 and CDR2: SGHTS and YDEGEE. The ends lost 1 base at V and 7 bases at J; junction bases unmatched: 8.

This clonotype occurred many times. The CDR3 DNA is TGTGCCACCAGTGACCCGCCAGGGGGTGGGTATCAACAGTTCTTC. This codes for CATSDPPGGGYQQFF. The V and J genes are TRBV24-1 and TRBJ2-1; 7 bases are shared with TRBD1. Germline assignment: CDR1 KGHDR and CDR2 SFDVKD. The CDR3 is 15 residues long. Trimming at V came to 4 bases and at J to 13 bases, leaving 15 bases not matched to a gene.

As regards this clonotype: Since a much larger clone is just one base distant, this may be a read error. The gene calls are TRBV6-1 and TRBJ2-3; 10 bases are a match to TRBD2. CDR3 size: 17 residues. In germline, CDR1 is MNHNS, CDR2 SASEGT. For the CDR3, the DNA is TGTGCCAGCAGTCGCCACTATAGCGGGAGGTCGGAAGATACGCGGTATTTT. It yields the protein CASSRHYSGRSEDTRYF.

This clonotype was seen a few times. A much larger clone is a single base away; this may be a read error. This chain links TRBV29-1 with TRBJ2-1; 8 nucleotides align to TRBD2. The CDR3 covers 14 residues. Per germline, CDR1 SQVTM and CDR2 ANQGSEA. V lost 4 bases, J lost 7 bases, and 9 bases stayed unmatched. The CDR3, as DNA: TGCAGCGTTGGAAAAGCGGGAGTAGAGAATGAGCAGTTCTTC. Translated: CSVGKAGVENEQFF.

The sample holds many counts of this clonotype. This rearrangement joins TRBV29-1 to TRBJ2-6; a weak D match, TRBD1 (6 bases). In germline, CDR1 is SQVTM, CDR2 ANQGSEA. CDR3 size: 14 residues. V was trimmed by 3 bases and J by 3 bases, leaving 9 bases between them. The CDR3 is CSVDRGSGANVLTF. The CDR3 DNA reads TGCAGCGTTGACAGGGGAAGTGGGGCCAACGTCCTGACTTTC.

This chain connects TRBV5-1 to TRBJ2-2, with D possibly being TRBD1 or TRBD2 (6 bases each). The CDR3 has 16 amino acids. Germline values: CDR1 SGHRS, CDR2 YFSETQ. The ends were cut back, 4 bases at V and 0 bases at J, with 13 bases in the middle. CDR3 nucleotides: TGCGCCAGCAGCCCCCCTAGGGGGGCGAACACCGGGGAGCTGTTTTTT. Amino acid sequence: CASSPPRGANTGELFF.

The V call is TRBV28, the J call TRBJ2-5; TRBD1 matches 8 bases. The CDR3 spans 16 residues. From germline, CDR1 is MDHEN and CDR2 SYDVKM. With 7 bases clipped from V and 0 bases from J, the junction kept 10 bases outside the gene matches. DNA of the CDR3: TGTGCCAGCAATCCCGGTCCGGGACAGGACCAAGAGACCCAGTACTTC. Amino acid sequence: CASNPGPGQDQETQYF. Using reference TRBV28 and TRBJ2-5 for the parts outside the CDR3, the full variable domain is DVKVTQSSRYLVKRTGEKVFLECVQDMDHENMFWYRQDPGLGLRLIYFSYDVKMKEKGDIPEGYSVSREKKERFSLILESASTNQTSMYLCASNPGPGQDQETQYFGPGTRLLVL.

At least ten counts were recorded for this clonotype. An end of the junction does not agree with germline; a read error may underlie this. J is TRBJ2-5 and V is TRBV7-7, with D perhaps matching TRBD1 or TRBD2 (5 bases each). This CDR3 comprises 16 residues. Germline V gene lookup returns CDR1 SSHAT and CDR2 FNYEAQ (reference sequence). CDR3: CASSLRGTGTGETQYF. The CDR3 nucleotides are TGTGCTAGCAGCTTACGAGGAACCGGGACGGGGGAGACCCAGTACTTC.

This clonotype was seen at least ten times. The gene calls are TRBV2 and TRBJ2-3; 11 bases line up with TRBD2. V lost 4 bases and J lost 4; bases outside the gene matches: 7. The CDR3 totals 16 residues. Germline V lookup: CDR1 SNHLY, CDR2 FYNNEI. The CDR3 DNA sequence: TGTGCCAGCAGTGGGCTACTAGCGGGAGTTGCAGATACGCAGTATTTT. Encoded protein: CASSGLLAGVADTQYF.

This clonotype showed up many times. This sequence joins TRBV6-7 and TRBJ1-2; D unclear. TRBV6-7 is annotated as an ORF whose role is uncertain. Trimming removed 5 bases at V and 6 bases at J, with 25 bases between. The CDR3 loop spans 17 amino acids. CDR3 sequence: CASSAPPPGPRHDGYTF. CDR3 coding DNA: TGTGCCAGCAGTGCGCCACCCCCGGGTCCAAGGCACGATGGCTACACCTTC.

This clonotype appeared many times. V gene TRBV11-2 combines with J gene TRBJ2-2; D remains unclear. V dropped 5 bases and J dropped 4 bases, with 2 bases sitting between them. CDR3 size: 11 residues. Germline V lookup: CDR1 SGHAT, CDR2 FQNNGV. The CDR3 is CASSATGELFF. The CDR3 region has the DNA TGTGCCAGCAGCGCCACCGGGGAGCTGTTTTTT.

This clonotype was detected many times. This chain uses TRBV7-9 with TRBJ2-1; D gene uncertain. V was cut by 5 bases and J by 4 bases, with 15 bases left in between. Germline lookup yields CDR1 SEHNR and CDR2 FQNEAQ (reference sequence). The CDR3 length is 15 residues. The CDR3 bases are TGTGCCAGCAGCCATAGGACCATCACATACAATGAGCAGTTCTTC. This codes for CASSHRTITYNEQFF. The full variable domain, its missing parts supplied by reference TRBV7-9 and TRBJ2-1, is DTGVSQNPRHKITKRGQNVTFRCDPISEHNRLYWYRQTLGQGPEFLTYFQNEAQLEKSRLLSDRFSAERPKGSFSTLEIQRTEQGDSAMYLCASSHRTITYNEQFFGPGTRLTVL.

At least ten counts were recorded for this clonotype. The chain combines TRBV7-8 with TRBJ1-5; no clear D gene. This CDR3 region has 17 residues. Trimming left V 1 base short and J 7 bases short, with 20 bases between. Germline-derived CDR1 and CDR2 are SGHVS and FQNEAQ. CDR3 coding DNA: TGTGCCAGCAGCTTAGATCTGGGCCCGGACCCGAGACAGCCCCAGCATTTT. Its translation: CASSLDLGPDPRQPQHF.

This rearrangement joins TRBV12-3 or TRBV12-4 to TRBJ2-3; D is uncertain. V was shortened by 5 bases and J by 3 bases, with 9 bases between the two germline ends. The CDR3 consists of 13 residues. In DNA, the CDR3 is TGTGCCAGCAGTATCTCCGGGACAGATACGCAGTATTTT. Its protein product is CASSISGTDTQYF.

There are many counts of this clonotype. J is TRBJ1-3 and V is TRBV7-2; 7 bases fit TRBD1. Germline assignment: CDR1 SGHTA and CDR2 FQGNSA. Losses at the gene ends were 5 bases for V and 4 bases for J; bases not matched to a gene: 11. The CDR3 totals 16 residues. Here the CDR3 DNA reads TGTGCCAGCAGCCAGGACAGGACTGGAGGCGGAAACACCATATATTTT. Translating it yields CASSQDRTGGGNTIYF.